The 27 T cell receptor beta chains given below trace back to one sample, sequenced in a study of graft-versus-host responses after intestinal transplantation. The protocol was immunoSEQ multiplex PCR, while the TCRdb copy is restricted to in-frame clones and leaves out a portion. The sample holds 90,000 to 150,000 clones, about 95% seen once. For these receptors, no antigen is known. This specimen consisted of unstimulated CD8+ T cells sorted from spleen or lymph node cells, obtained before intestinal transplant. These receptors originate from a human donor who received an intestinal transplant.

This clone showed up just once. The chain couples TRBV4-1 to TRBJ2-7; D is possibly TRBD1 (5 bases). The V gene lost 0 bases and the J gene lost 2 bases, with 11 bases spanning the gap. Germline-derived CDR1 and CDR2 are MGHRA and YSYEKL. This CDR3 comprises 15 residues. CDR3 amino acids: CASSQDSPGTYEQYF. CDR3 in DNA: TGCGCCAGCAGCCAAGATAGCCCAGGGACCTACGAGCAGTACTTC.

V usage is TRBV4-3 and J usage is TRBJ2-1; the match to TRBD2 covers 8 bases. Trimming cost V 0 bases and J 0 bases; bases outside gene matches: 7. Per the germline V gene, CDR1 is LGHNA and CDR2 is YSLEER. This CDR3 contains 18 residues. The CDR3 DNA is TGCGCCAGCAGCCAAGAAGTTAGCGGGGTGAGCTCCTACAATGAGCAGTTCTTC. Amino acid sequence: CASSQEVSGVSSYNEQFF.

This chain connects TRBV6-6 to TRBJ2-2; D gene unclear. This CDR3 is built from 15 residues. V lost 6 bases and J 3 bases, leaving 14 bases between the germline ends. Germline V CDR1 and CDR2: MNHNY, SVGAGI (reference sequence). The CDR3 protein is CASSLFWQDTGELFF. The CDR3 DNA follows: TGTGCCAGCAGCCTATTTTGGCAGGACACCGGGGAGCTGTTTTTT.

The gene calls are TRBV6-6 and TRBJ2-1; D is undetermined. Trimming stripped 4 bases from V and 7 bases from J, with 11 bases between. The germline V gene has CDR1 MNHNY and CDR2 SVGAGI (reference sequence). The CDR3 extends over 13 amino acids. The CDR3 DNA reads TGTGCCAGCAGTTTAAACTATGAGAATGAGCAGTTCTTC. It encodes CASSLNYENEQFF.

The chain uses TRBV11-2 and TRBJ2-2; 9 positions agree with TRBD2. The length of the CDR3 is 18 residues. With V trimmed by 7 bases and J by 3 bases, 15 bases remained unmatched. Germline V gene sequence: CDR1 SGHAT, CDR2 FQNNGV. The CDR3 nucleotides are TGTGCCAGCAACAGCTTAAGCATAGCGGGAGAGGACACCGGGGAGCTGTTTTTT. Its translation: CASNSLSIAGEDTGELFF.

The rearrangement uses TRBV6-5 and TRBJ1-2; 12 nucleotides line up with TRBD1. Looked up from germline, CDR1 is MNHEY and CDR2 is SVGAGI. V dropped 5 bases and J dropped 8; count of bases not matched to a gene: 9. The CDR3 length is 15 residues. CDR3 protein: CASSGGTGGADGYTF. DNA for the CDR3: TGTGCCAGCAGTGGGGGGACAGGGGGCGCGGACGGCTACACCTTC.

This clone was picked up one time. This chain joins TRBV4-1 and TRBJ2-7; perhaps TRBD1 as D (5 bases). In germline, CDR1 is MGHRA, CDR2 YSYEKL. The CDR3 totals 17 residues. V was trimmed by 1 base and J by 0 bases, leaving 16 bases between them. DNA for the CDR3: TGCGCCAGCAGCCAAGGACCCGACAGACCAAACTCCTACGAGCAGTACTTC. Translation gives CASSQGPDRPNSYEQYF.

The chain combines TRBV18 with TRBJ2-3; D is uncertain. The CDR3 spans 14 residues. Germline V gives CDR1 KGHSH, CDR2 LQKENI. V was pared by 4 bases and J by 5 bases, with 13 bases between. CDR3 sequence (DNA): TGTGCCAGCTCACGAATATATTCAGGAGATACGCAGTATTTT. This codes for CASSRIYSGDTQYF. Supplemented by reference TRBV18 and TRBJ2-3, the full variable domain reads NAGVMQNPRHLVRRRGQEARLRCSPMKGHSHVYWYRQLPEEGLKFMVYLQKENIIDESGMPKERFSAEFPKEGPSILRIQQVVRGDSAAYFCASSRIYSGDTQYFGPGTRLTVL.

The chain has TRBV6-5 and TRBJ2-1; no firm D call. Germline V gene sequence: CDR1 MNHEY, CDR2 SVGAGI. Trimming shortened V by 0 bases and J by 9 bases, and 3 bases separated the two germline ends. The length of the CDR3 is 11 residues. CDR3 sequence: CASSYSGEQFF. In nucleotides, the CDR3 is TGTGCCAGCAGTTACTCGGGTGAGCAGTTCTTC.

The V and J genes are TRBV2 and TRBJ2-1, with 8 nucleotides matching TRBD2. The CDR3 totals 15 residues. CDR1 and CDR2 (germline): SNHLY, FYNNEI. V dropped 5 bases and J dropped 2; count of bases not matched to a gene: 5. CDR3 nucleotide sequence: TGTGCCAGCAGTTATGGACTAGCCCCCTACAATGAGCAGTTCTTC. It codes for CASSYGLAPYNEQFF.

The J gene is TRBJ2-7, the V gene TRBV19; 7 bases fit TRBD2. There are 13 residues in the CDR3. CDR1 and CDR2 from the germline V gene are LNHDA and SQIVND (reference sequence). The ends lost 2 bases at V and 6 bases at J; junction bases unmatched: 4. CDR3: CASSIWGGTEQYF. In DNA, the CDR3 is TGTGCCAGTAGTATATGGGGGGGGACCGAGCAGTACTTC. The full variable domain, its missing parts supplied by reference TRBV19 and TRBJ2-7, is DGGITQSPKYLFRKEGQNVTLSCEQNLNHDAMYWYRQDPGQGLRLIYYSQIVNDFQKGDIAEGYSVSREKKESFPLTVTSAQKNPTAFYLCASSIWGGTEQYFGPGTRLTVT.

The V and J genes are TRBV16 and TRBJ1-5; 7 bases agree with TRBD1. The CDR3 loop spans 16 amino acids. Germline-derived CDR1 and CDR2 are KGHSY and FQNENV. Trimming cost V 3 bases and J 4 bases; bases outside gene matches: 9. CDR3 nucleotides: TGTGCCAGCAGCCAGGGTGGACAGGAAGCTAATCAGCCCCAGCATTTT. Protein sequence: CASSQGGQEANQPQHF. The full variable domain, in which reference TRBV16 and TRBJ1-5 provide the parts outside the CDR3, is GEEVAQTPKHLVRGEGQKAKLYCAPIKGHSYVFWYQQVLKNEFKFLISFQNENVFDETGMPKERFSAKCLPNSPCSLEIQATKLEDSAVYFCASSQGGQEANQPQHFGDGTRLSIL.

This chain links TRBV28 with TRBJ1-4; D not resolved. The CDR3 is made up of 12 amino acids. V dropped 4 bases and J dropped 7 bases, with 7 bases sitting between them. Germline lookup yields CDR1 MDHEN and CDR2 SYDVKM. This CDR3 reads CASSSSGEKLFF. In DNA, the CDR3 is TGTGCCAGCAGTTCCTCGGGTGAAAAACTGTTTTTT.

Concerning this clone: Other DNA variants within this sample encode the same CDR3. The chain uses TRBV7-9 and TRBJ2-7; D is undetermined. CDR3 length equals 14 residues. V lost 5 bases and J 2 bases, leaving 13 bases between the germline ends. Germline assignment: CDR1 SEHNR and CDR2 FQNEAQ (reference sequence). The CDR3 DNA is TGTGCCAGCAGCCTGATTTCCGACGCCTACGAGCAGTACTTC. Amino acids: CASSLISDAYEQYF.

V gene TRBV15 combines with J gene TRBJ2-5; D possibly uses TRBD1 or TRBD2 (5 bases each). The J call may be in error: the DNA end matches TRBJ2-7 better. Germline V CDR1 and CDR2: LNHNV, YYDKDF (reference sequence). There are 15 residues in the CDR3. The CDR3 sequence is CATSSPGRLSYEQYF. The DNA for the CDR3 is TGTGCCACCAGCAGTCCGGGACGCCTATCCTACGAGCAGTACTTC.

The chain combines TRBV4-3 with TRBJ2-7; 7 nucleotides align to TRBD1. Germline V lookup: CDR1 LGHNA, CDR2 YSLEER. CDR3 length: 13 residues. V shed 1 base, J shed 6 bases, and the junction held 3 bases outside the gene matches. DNA for the CDR3: TGCGCCAGCAGCCAAGGAGGGGGCGGCGAGCAGTACTTC. Its translation is CASSQGGGGEQYF.

The V gene is TRBV29-1, the J gene TRBJ1-3, with D unclear. The CDR3 consists of 13 residues. The V gene lost 4 bases and the J gene lost 0 bases, with 7 bases spanning the gap. In germline, CDR1 is SQVTM, CDR2 ANQGSEA. Here the CDR3 reads CSVVSVSGNTIYF. The CDR3 DNA sequence: TGCAGCGTTGTCTCAGTCTCTGGAAACACCATATATTTT.

The V and J genes are TRBV19 and TRBJ2-1; 14 bases are shared with TRBD2. V trimming: 6 bases; J trimming: 5 bases; junction bases outside the gene matches: 18. The CDR3 sequence is 20 residues long. Germline assignment: CDR1 LNHDA and CDR2 SQIVND (reference sequence). Here the CDR3 reads CASSPLLTSGRALLHNEQFF. The CDR3 bases are TGTGCCAGTAGCCCCTTATTGACTAGCGGGAGGGCTCTACTACACAATGAGCAGTTCTTC.

The chain employs TRBV5-6 and TRBJ1-3; 9 nucleotides line up with TRBD1. CDR3 length equals 15 residues. Germline-derived CDR1 and CDR2 are SGHDT and YYEEEE. The V segment lost 2 bases and the J segment 4 bases; nucleotides outside the gene matches: 4. The CDR3 sequence: CASSLPGQGGNTIYF. In DNA form, the CDR3 reads TGTGCCAGCAGCTTACCGGGACAGGGAGGAAACACCATATATTTT.

The rearrangement joins TRBV6-1 to TRBJ2-5; tentative D call: TRBD1 (5 bases). The CDR3 totals 16 residues. Germline V gene data show CDR1 as MNHNS and CDR2 as SASEGT. The germline V and J ends were trimmed by 3 bases and 5 bases, with 19 bases remaining between them. The CDR3: CASSDMGFGAGETQYF. CDR3 nucleotides: TGTGCCAGCAGTGATATGGGTTTTGGGGCTGGGGAGACCCAGTACTTC.

V is TRBV9 and J is TRBJ1-1; D unclear. The CDR3 is made up of 13 amino acids. Per the germline V gene, CDR1 is SGDLS and CDR2 is YYNGEE. Trimming cost V 0 bases and J 4 bases, with 7 bases left between them. The CDR3 region is CASSVGPGTEAFF. CDR3 bases: TGTGCCAGCAGCGTAGGGCCGGGCACTGAAGCTTTCTTT. The variable domain in full, completed from reference TRBV9 and TRBJ1-1, reads DSGVTQTPKHLITATGQRVTLRCSPRSGDLSVYWYQQSLDQGLQFLIQYYNGEERAKGNILERFSAQQFPDLHSELNLSSLELGDSALYFCASSVGPGTEAFFGQGTRLTVV.

The chain combines TRBV5-6 with TRBJ2-1, with unresolved D. Looked up from germline, CDR1 is SGHDT and CDR2 is YYEEEE. Between the trimmed V and J ends, which lost 4 bases and 0 bases, there was a span of 5 bases. The CDR3 length is 13 residues. The CDR3: CASSTSSYNEQFF. As DNA, the CDR3 is TGTGCCAGCAGCACGAGCTCCTACAATGAGCAGTTCTTC.

J is TRBJ2-3 and V is TRBV11-2, with D possibly called TRBD1 or TRBD2 (6 bases each). V lost 0 bases and J 4 bases, leaving 8 bases between the germline ends. In germline, CDR1 is SGHAT, CDR2 FQNNGV. CDR3 length equals 14 residues. The CDR3 loop reads CASSLEGGPDTQYF. In nucleotides, the CDR3 is TGTGCCAGCAGCTTAGAAGGGGGGCCAGATACGCAGTATTTT.

V is TRBV12-5 and J is TRBJ1-1, with D maybe TRBD1 (5 bases). Trimming took off 1 base at V and 2 bases at J, with 8 bases between the two ends. CDR1 and CDR2 (germline): LGHNT, FRNRAP. The CDR3 consists of 14 residues. The CDR3 DNA follows: TGTGCTAGTGGTTTGGGACAGTCAAACACTGAAGCTTTCTTT. Its translation is CASGLGQSNTEAFF.

The genes are TRBV11-2 and TRBJ2-7, with D unclear. V was cut by 0 bases and J by 2 bases, with 11 bases left in between. The CDR3 has 15 amino acids. CDR1 is SGHAT and CDR2 is FQNNGV in the germline V gene. The CDR3 is CASSLEKGRAYEQYF. The CDR3 DNA follows: TGTGCCAGCAGCTTAGAAAAGGGCCGAGCCTACGAGCAGTACTTC.

The chain couples TRBV14 to TRBJ2-1; no definite D call. CDR1 and CDR2 (germline): SGHDN, FVKESK. V was trimmed by 4 bases and J by 6 bases, leaving 7 bases between them. The CDR3 loop spans 12 amino acids. The CDR3 DNA sequence: TGTGCCAGCAGCCCTACGGGCAATGAGCAGTTCTTC. Translation: CASSPTGNEQFF.

V and J are TRBV6-1 and TRBJ1-1; possibly TRBD1 for D (6 bases). V was shortened by 5 bases and J by 2 bases, with 9 bases between the two germline ends. Germline assignment: CDR1 MNHNS and CDR2 SASEGT. The CDR3 is 13 residues long. DNA for the CDR3: TGTGCCAGCAGTTGGACAGCTAACACTGAAGCTTTCTTT. Protein sequence: CASSWTANTEAFF.